These 24 T cell receptor beta chains were sequenced from one sample in a study of T-cell reconstitution after alpha-beta-depleted transplantation in children. During its preparation, the TCRbeta library received unique molecular identifiers. One entry per CDR3 protein results from TCRdb running MiXCR on the PCR reads. The profile shows hundreds of thousands of distinct CDR3 sequences, around 12% of them singletons. The starting material was PBMCs, obtained before TCRalphabeta/CD19-depleted stem cell transplant. These TCRs come from a girl aged 2-10 years with congenital amegakaryocytic thrombocytopenia, due to receive a stem cell transplant.

This clonotype was recorded at least ten times. The J gene is TRBJ2-2, the V gene TRBV20-1, with a possible D match to TRBD2 (5 bases). The CDR3 is 14 residues long. Deletions cut 4 bases from V and 4 bases from J, with 13 bases between. CDR1 is DFQATT, CDR2 SNEGSKA, per germline (reference sequence). CDR3 bases: TGCAGTGCTATCCGAGGGTTTAGCACCGGGGAGCTGTTTTTT. This translates into CSAIRGFSTGELFF.

The V call is TRBV6-1, the J call TRBJ2-3; no clear D. The V end lost 3 bases, the J end lost 1 base, and 8 bases lay between the germline ends. The germline V gene encodes CDR1 MNHNS and CDR2 SASEGT. The CDR3 is 14 residues long. The CDR3: CASSELEGTDTQYF. The DNA for the CDR3 is TGTGCCAGCAGTGAGTTAGAGGGCACAGATACGCAGTATTTT.

This clonotype was seen a few times. CDR3 sequence (DNA): TGCAGTGCTAGTCTCGCCGGGGCAGGGCCAACCTACGAGCAGTACTTC. It specifies CSASLAGAGPTYEQYF. The gene calls are TRBV20-1 and TRBJ2-7; D possibly uses TRBD1 or TRBD2 (5 bases each). Between the trimmed V and J ends, which lost 3 bases and 2 bases, there was a span of 20 bases. The CDR3 length is 16 residues. Germline lookup yields CDR1 DFQATT and CDR2 SNEGSKA (reference sequence).

The sample holds many counts of this clonotype. This rearrangement joins TRBV6-1 to TRBJ1-5; no definite D call. This CDR3 is built from 14 residues. Germline CDR1 is MNHNS and CDR2 is SASEGT. The V gene lost 4 bases and the J gene lost 2 bases, with 9 bases spanning the gap. Written as DNA, the CDR3 is TGTGCCAGCAGTGCCGATTCTGGCAATCAGCCCCAGCATTTT. Amino acids: CASSADSGNQPQHF.

This clonotype was detected many times. The chain has TRBV20-1 and TRBJ2-1, with D possibly being TRBD2 (5 bases). V was shortened by 1 base and J by 6 bases, with 13 bases between the two germline ends. Per the germline V gene, CDR1 is DFQATT and CDR2 is SNEGSKA (reference sequence). This CDR3 comprises 14 residues. CDR3 amino acids: CSARVSRRINEQFF. The CDR3 DNA reads TGCAGTGCTAGAGTTTCACGGAGGATCAATGAGCAGTTCTTC.

This clonotype was observed many times. The chain is built from TRBV7-2 and TRBJ2-3; 8 bases match TRBD2. Trimming removed 3 bases from V and 6 bases from J; junction bases left unmatched: 8. The germline V gene has CDR1 SGHTA and CDR2 FQGNSA. CDR3 size: 15 residues. The DNA for the CDR3 is TGTGCCAGCAGCTTCGTAGGGACTAGTTTTGATACGCAGTATTTT. Amino acid sequence: CASSFVGTSFDTQYF.

J is TRBJ2-7 and V is TRBV5-1; no clear D gene. Germline V lookup: CDR1 SGHRS, CDR2 YFSETQ. V lost 0 bases and J lost 3, with 10 bases in between. The CDR3 consists of 14 residues. CDR3 in amino acids: CASSLGSGGYEQYF. The CDR3 DNA follows: TGCGCCAGCAGCTTGGGTTCCGGTGGCTACGAGCAGTACTTC. Filled out from reference TRBV5-1 and TRBJ2-7, the complete variable domain reads KAGVTQTPRYLIKTRGQQVTLSCSPISGHRSVSWYQQTPGQGLQFLFEYFSETQRNKGNFPGRFSGRQFSNSRSEMNVSTLELGDSALYLCASSLGSGGYEQYFGPGTRLTVT.

This clonotype has a count of ten or more. The CDR3 protein is CASSRGRVQPQHF. CDR3 sequence (DNA): TGTGCCAGCAGCCGTGGCAGGGTGCAGCCCCAGCATTTT. The rearrangement uses TRBV7-8 and TRBJ1-5; D might be TRBD1 (5 bases). Trimming pared 5 bases from V and 7 bases from J, leaving 12 bases between. Germline CDR1 is SGHVS and CDR2 is FQNEAQ. This CDR3 has 13 residues.

This clonotype was seen at least ten times. J is TRBJ2-6 and V is TRBV5-1; D remains unclear. Germline CDR1 reads SGHRS; CDR2 reads YFSETQ. V lost 0 bases, J lost 8 bases, and 21 bases lay in between. The CDR3 has 18 residues. The DNA of the CDR3 is TGCGCCAGCAGCTTGGTCTCTGGGGTCAACCTTCCGTCCAACGTCCTGACTTTC. Translating gives CASSLVSGVNLPSNVLTF.

This clonotype was recorded many times. The rearrangement uses TRBV9 and TRBJ2-3, with D unclear. Between the trimmed V and J ends, which lost 0 bases and 2 bases, there was a span of 13 bases. In germline, CDR1 is SGDLS, CDR2 YYNGEE. The CDR3 spans 16 residues. The CDR3 spells CASSVGELTVTDTQYF. The CDR3 region has the DNA TGTGCCAGCAGCGTAGGCGAACTTACAGTCACAGATACGCAGTATTTT.

This clonotype came up a few times. The chain joins TRBV20-1 to TRBJ2-4, with no clear D. Germline lookup yields CDR1 DFQATT and CDR2 SNEGSKA (reference sequence). Trimming left V 8 bases short and J 0 bases short, with 8 bases between. The CDR3 totals 12 residues. The DNA for the CDR3 is TGCAGTTTGATAGAAGCCAAAAACATTCAGTACTTC. Its protein product is CSLIEAKNIQYF.

The rearrangement joins TRBV7-2 to TRBJ2-1; D not resolved. This CDR3 is 13 amino acids long. Germline CDR1 reads SGHTA; CDR2 reads FQGNSA. V dropped 5 bases and J dropped 7 bases, with 12 bases sitting between them. The CDR3: CASSGRVGNEQFF. The CDR3 DNA sequence: TGTGCCAGCAGCGGTAGGGTAGGGAATGAGCAGTTCTTC.

This clonotype was recorded a few times. The chain couples TRBV20-1 to TRBJ2-7; the match to TRBD1 covers 10 bases. Germline V gene data show CDR1 as DFQATT and CDR2 as SNEGSKA (reference sequence). This CDR3 region has 14 residues. The V segment lost 5 bases and the J segment 3 bases; nucleotides outside the gene matches: 7. The DNA of the CDR3 is TGCAGTGCTGGACAGACAGGGGGCTTCTACGAGCAGTACTTC. It is translated as CSAGQTGGFYEQYF.

The chain recombines TRBV5-1 with TRBJ2-1, with TRBD2 matching 8 bases. With V trimmed by 0 bases and J by 11 bases, 10 bases remained unmatched. Germline CDR1 and CDR2: SGHRS and YFSETQ. This CDR3 spans 15 amino acids. For the CDR3, the DNA is TGCGCCAGCAGCTTGGGCCTAGCGGGCGGCTTGAAGCAGTTCTTC. Its protein product is CASSLGLAGGLKQFF.

This clonotype turned up a few times. The chain uses TRBV11-1 and TRBJ2-3, with 7 positions matching TRBD2. Germline CDR1 and CDR2: SGHAT and FQDESV (reference sequence). Trimming at V came to 5 bases and at J to 0 bases, leaving 14 bases not matched to a gene. The CDR3 is made up of 18 amino acids. DNA for the CDR3: TGTGCCAGCAGCCTACCGAAGCGCCCTAGCGGCAGCACAGATACGCAGTATTTT. As protein: CASSLPKRPSGSTDTQYF.

This clonotype has at least ten counts. The rearrangement joins TRBV12-3 or TRBV12-4 to TRBJ2-1; D is undetermined. The CDR3 loop spans 14 amino acids. The V and J ends lost 6 bases and 4 bases respectively, with 13 bases between them. The CDR3 region has the DNA TGTGCCAGCAGCCTCGACGGGCGGTACAATGAGCAGTTCTTC. Protein product: CASSLDGRYNEQFF.

This chain uses TRBV11-2 with TRBJ1-2; 8 nucleotides align to TRBD1. CDR3 length equals 18 residues. J was trimmed by 2 bases and V by 0 bases; bases with no gene match: 11. Germline V gene data show CDR1 as SGHAT and CDR2 as FQNNGV. In DNA, the CDR3 is TGTGCCAGCAGCTTAGAATTTTTCAGGGGGCGCAAGAACTATGGCTACACCTTC. Translated: CASSLEFFRGRKNYGYTF.

About this clonotype: At one boundary the junction diverges from the germline segment, which might be a read error. V and J are TRBV5-1 and TRBJ2-2; 9 bases are a match to TRBD2. The germline V gene encodes CDR1 SGHRS and CDR2 YFSETQ. This CDR3 region has 15 residues. CDR3 protein: CSSSFASGVTGELFF. As DNA, the CDR3 is TGCTCCAGCAGCTTCGCTAGCGGGGTCACCGGGGAGCTGTTTTTT.

This clonotype was counted ten times or more. Here the CDR3 reads CSVVQEPYEQYF. CDR3 DNA: TGCAGCGTTGTTCAGGAACCCTACGAGCAGTACTTC. The rearrangement uses TRBV29-1 and TRBJ2-7; D is undetermined. Germline V gives CDR1 SQVTM, CDR2 ANQGSEA. Trimming took off 4 bases at V and 2 bases at J, with 9 bases between the two ends. The CDR3 is 12 residues long.

This clonotype was detected ten times or more. The chain is built from TRBV29-1 and TRBJ2-7; 7 positions match TRBD1. Trimming took 6 bases from V and 5 from J; bases not matched to a gene: 7. The CDR3 totals 12 residues. CDR1 is SQVTM and CDR2 is ANQGSEA in the germline V gene. CDR3 nucleotides: TGCAGCGTATATAGACAGGGACACGAGCAGTACTTC. The encoded protein is CSVYRQGHEQYF.

There are many counts of this clonotype. The V call is TRBV20-1, the J call TRBJ2-1, with 11 bases matching TRBD2. The CDR3 contains 14 residues. With 6 bases clipped from V and 5 bases from J, the junction kept 6 bases outside the gene matches. Per germline, CDR1 DFQATT and CDR2 SNEGSKA (reference sequence). The CDR3 is CSATTSGIHNEQFF. Written as DNA, the CDR3 is TGCAGTGCCACGACTAGCGGGATTCACAATGAGCAGTTCTTC.

This clonotype was seen a handful of times. The chain couples TRBV3-1 to TRBJ2-1; a possible D gene is TRBD2 (5 bases). Between the trimmed V and J ends, which lost 7 bases and 2 bases, there was a span of 12 bases. The CDR3 consists of 14 residues. Germline CDR1 is LGHDT and CDR2 is YNNKEL (reference sequence). This CDR3 is CASTDAGTYNEQFF. The DNA of the CDR3 is TGTGCCAGCACGGATGCCGGGACCTACAATGAGCAGTTCTTC.

This clonotype showed up many times. The rearrangement uses TRBV20-1 and TRBJ2-5; a weak D match, TRBD2 (5 bases). The CDR3 sequence is 16 residues long. The V end lost 3 bases, the J end lost 5 bases, and 22 bases lay between the germline ends. The germline V gene encodes CDR1 DFQATT and CDR2 SNEGSKA (reference sequence). CDR3 DNA: TGCAGTGCTAGTGACGGGGTTTCGAGGAGATGGGAGACCCAGTACTTC. Protein: CSASDGVSRRWETQYF.

This clonotype has a handful of counts. A much larger clone lies one base from this, so it may be a read error. The gene calls are TRBV20-1 and TRBJ1-2; 9 bases are shared with TRBD1. Germline-derived CDR1 and CDR2 are DFQATT and SNEGSKA (reference sequence). This CDR3 has 16 residues. In nucleotides, the CDR3 is TGCTGTGCTAGGGGAGACCGGGACAGGGATCGAGATGGCTACACCTTC. Translated: CCARGDRDRDRDGYTF.